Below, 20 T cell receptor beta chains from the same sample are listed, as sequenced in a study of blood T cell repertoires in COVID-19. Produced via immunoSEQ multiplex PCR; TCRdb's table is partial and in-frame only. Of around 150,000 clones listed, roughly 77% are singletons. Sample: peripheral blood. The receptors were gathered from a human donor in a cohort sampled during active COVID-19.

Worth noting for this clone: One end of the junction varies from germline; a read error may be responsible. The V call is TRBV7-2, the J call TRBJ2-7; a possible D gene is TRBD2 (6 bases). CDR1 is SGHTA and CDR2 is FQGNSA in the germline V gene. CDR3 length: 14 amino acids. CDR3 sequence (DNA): TGTGCCAGCAGCCTAGCGCGTGCCTCCTACGAGCAGTACTTC. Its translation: CASSLARASYEQYF.

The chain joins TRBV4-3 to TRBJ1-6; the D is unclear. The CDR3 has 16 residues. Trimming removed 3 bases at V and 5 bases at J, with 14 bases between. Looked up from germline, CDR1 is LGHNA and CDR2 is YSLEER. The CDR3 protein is CASSHDRHLNNSPLHF. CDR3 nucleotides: TGCGCCAGCAGCCACGATCGACACCTCAATAATTCACCCCTCCACTTT.

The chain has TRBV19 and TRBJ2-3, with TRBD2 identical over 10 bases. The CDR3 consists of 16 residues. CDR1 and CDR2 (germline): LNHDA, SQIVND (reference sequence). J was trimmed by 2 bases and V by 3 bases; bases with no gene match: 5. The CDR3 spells CASSIDSGRFTDTQYF. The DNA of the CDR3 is TGTGCCAGTAGTATCGATAGCGGGAGGTTCACAGATACGCAGTATTTT. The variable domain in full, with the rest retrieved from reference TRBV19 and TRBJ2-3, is DGGITQSPKYLFRKEGQNVTLSCEQNLNHDAMYWYRQDPGQGLRLIYYSQIVNDFQKGDIAEGYSVSREKKESFPLTVTSAQKNPTAFYLCASSIDSGRFTDTQYFGPGTRLTVL.

The CDR3 sequence is CASGPPGLAGPRGFF. CDR3 DNA: TGTGCTAGTGGTCCCCCCGGACTAGCGGGCCCAAGGGGGTTCTTC. The rearrangement links TRBV12-5 to TRBJ2-1, with 11 bases aligning to TRBD2. CDR3 length: 15 amino acids. Germline V CDR1 and CDR2: LGHNT, FRNRAP. Trimming took 5 bases from V and 15 from J; bases not matched to a gene: 15.

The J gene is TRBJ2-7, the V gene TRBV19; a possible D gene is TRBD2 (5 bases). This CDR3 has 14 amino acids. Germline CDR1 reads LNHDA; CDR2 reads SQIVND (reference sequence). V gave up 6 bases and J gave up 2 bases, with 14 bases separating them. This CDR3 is CASRKRAGTYEQYF. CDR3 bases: TGTGCCAGTAGGAAAAGGGCGGGTACCTACGAGCAGTACTTC.

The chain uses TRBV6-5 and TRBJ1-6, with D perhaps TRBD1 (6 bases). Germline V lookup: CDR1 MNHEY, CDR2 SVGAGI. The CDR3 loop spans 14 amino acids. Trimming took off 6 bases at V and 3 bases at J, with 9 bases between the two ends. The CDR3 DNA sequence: TGTGCCAGCAGCGACAGGAGCTATAATTCACCCCTCCACTTT. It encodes CASSDRSYNSPLHF.

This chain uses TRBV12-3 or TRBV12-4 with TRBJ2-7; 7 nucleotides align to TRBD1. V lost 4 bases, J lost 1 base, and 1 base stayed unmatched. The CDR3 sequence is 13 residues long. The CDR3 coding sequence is TGTGCCAGCAGTTGGGACAGTTCCTACGAGCAGTACTTC. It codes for CASSWDSSYEQYF.

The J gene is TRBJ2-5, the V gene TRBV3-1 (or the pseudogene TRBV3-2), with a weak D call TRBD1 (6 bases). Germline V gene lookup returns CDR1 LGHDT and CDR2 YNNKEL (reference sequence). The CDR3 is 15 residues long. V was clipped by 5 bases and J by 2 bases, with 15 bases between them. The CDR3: CASSFYRDKQETQYF. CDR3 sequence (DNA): TGTGCCAGCAGCTTTTACCGGGACAAACAAGAGACCCAGTACTTC.

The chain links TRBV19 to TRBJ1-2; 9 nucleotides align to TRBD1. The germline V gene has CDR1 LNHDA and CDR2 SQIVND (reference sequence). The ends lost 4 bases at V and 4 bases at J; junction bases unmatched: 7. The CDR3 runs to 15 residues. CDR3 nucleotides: TGTGCCAGTAGTAAAGCCGGGACAGGGACCTATGGCTACACCTTC. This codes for CASSKAGTGTYGYTF.

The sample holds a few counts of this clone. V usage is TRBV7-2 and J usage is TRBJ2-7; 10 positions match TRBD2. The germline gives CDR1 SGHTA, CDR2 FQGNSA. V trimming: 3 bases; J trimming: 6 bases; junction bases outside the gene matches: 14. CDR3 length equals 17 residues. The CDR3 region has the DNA TGTGCCAGCAGCTTCCGGGGAGGAAGCGGGGGGGCGGTCGAGCAGTACTTC. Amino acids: CASSFRGGSGGAVEQYF.

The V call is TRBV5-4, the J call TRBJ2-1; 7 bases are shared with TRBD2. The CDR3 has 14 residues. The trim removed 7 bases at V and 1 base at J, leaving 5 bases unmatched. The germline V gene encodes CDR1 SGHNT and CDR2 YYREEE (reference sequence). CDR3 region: CASGTSESYNEQFF. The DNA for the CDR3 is TGTGCCAGCGGAACTAGCGAGTCCTACAATGAGCAGTTCTTC.

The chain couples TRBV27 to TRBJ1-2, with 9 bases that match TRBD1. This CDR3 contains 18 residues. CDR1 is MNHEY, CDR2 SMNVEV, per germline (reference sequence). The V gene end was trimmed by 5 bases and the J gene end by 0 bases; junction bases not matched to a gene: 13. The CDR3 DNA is TGTGCCAGCAGTATCTCTATCGCGACAGGGGGGACTAACTATGGCTACACCTTC. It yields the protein CASSISIATGGTNYGYTF.

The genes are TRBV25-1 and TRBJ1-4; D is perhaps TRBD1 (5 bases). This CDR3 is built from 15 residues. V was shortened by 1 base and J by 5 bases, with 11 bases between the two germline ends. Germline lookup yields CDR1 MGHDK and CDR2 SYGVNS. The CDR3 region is CASSEWGRENEKLFF. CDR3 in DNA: TGTGCCAGCAGTGAATGGGGCAGGGAAAATGAAAAACTGTTTTTT.

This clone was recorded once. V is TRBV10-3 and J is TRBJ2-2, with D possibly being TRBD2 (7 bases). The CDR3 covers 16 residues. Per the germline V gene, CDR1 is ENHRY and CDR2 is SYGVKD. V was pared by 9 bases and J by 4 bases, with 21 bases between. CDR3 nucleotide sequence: TGTGCCATTACCGCCCTCCGGGGGGCTTCCACCGGGGAGCTGTTTTTT. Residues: CAITALRGASTGELFF.

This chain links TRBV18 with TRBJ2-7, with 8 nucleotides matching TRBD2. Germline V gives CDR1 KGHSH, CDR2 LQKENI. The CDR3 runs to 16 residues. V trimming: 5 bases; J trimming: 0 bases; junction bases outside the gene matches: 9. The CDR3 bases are TGTGCCAGCTCATCGCCAACTAGCGGTTCCTCCTACGAGCAGTACTTC. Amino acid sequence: CASSSPTSGSSYEQYF.

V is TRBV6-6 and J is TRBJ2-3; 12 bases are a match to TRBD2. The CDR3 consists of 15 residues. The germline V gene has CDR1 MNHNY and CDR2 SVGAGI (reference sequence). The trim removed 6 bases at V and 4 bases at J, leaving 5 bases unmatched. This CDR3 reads CASRFSSGGADTQYF. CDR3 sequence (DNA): TGTGCCAGCAGATTCTCTAGCGGGGGGGCAGATACGCAGTATTTT.

As DNA, the CDR3 is TGTGCCAGCAGTCCAATAACAGGGATTGAGCAGTTCTTC. This sequence encodes CASSPITGIEQFF. The chain combines TRBV6-4 with TRBJ2-1, with TRBD1 as a possible D gene (6 bases). Germline V gene lookup returns CDR1 MRHNA and CDR2 SNTAGT. CDR3 length equals 13 residues. V gave up 5 bases and J gave up 9 bases, with 14 bases separating them.

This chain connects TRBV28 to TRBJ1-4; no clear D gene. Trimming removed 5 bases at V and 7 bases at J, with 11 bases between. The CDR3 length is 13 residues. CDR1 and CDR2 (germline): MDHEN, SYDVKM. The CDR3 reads CASSPPRGEKLFF. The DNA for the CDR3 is TGTGCCAGCAGTCCTCCCCGAGGTGAAAAACTGTTTTTT.

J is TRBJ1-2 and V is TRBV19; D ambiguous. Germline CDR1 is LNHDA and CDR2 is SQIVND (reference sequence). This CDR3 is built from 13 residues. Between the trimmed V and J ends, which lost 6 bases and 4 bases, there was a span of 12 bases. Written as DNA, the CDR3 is TGTGCCAGTAGACCCGACGAGGTCTATGGCTACACCTTC. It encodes CASRPDEVYGYTF.

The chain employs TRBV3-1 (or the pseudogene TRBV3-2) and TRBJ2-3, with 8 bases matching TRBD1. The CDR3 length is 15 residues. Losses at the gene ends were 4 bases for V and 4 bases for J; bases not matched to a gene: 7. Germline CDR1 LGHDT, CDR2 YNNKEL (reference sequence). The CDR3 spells CASSRAGGASDTQYF. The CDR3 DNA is TGTGCCAGCAGCCGAGCAGGGGGCGCATCAGATACGCAGTATTTT.